The present entry profiles one TCR beta chain with its context. Its antigen is still unknown. This may be a read error, as it is one base from a much larger clone. This sample's RNA came from whole unsorted tissue. Distant lung tissue was collected more than 3 cm away from the tumor edge. Three rounds of nested PCR, following a modified ARM-PCR protocol, produced the TCRbeta library. TCRdb analysed the multiplex PCR reads with MiXCR anew, one entry per CDR3 protein. The sample includes some 99,000 distinct CDR3 sequences, about 61% of them seen just once. This sample is drawn from a study of tumor and adjacent non-tumor tissue in lung cancer. On the study more broadly: There were fewer than 15 adenocarcinoma, 2 squamous cell carcinoma and 1 small cell lung cancer cases. Each sample yielded approximately 4 million productive TCRbeta reads on average. Aged about 31 to 80 years, patients included more than nine men and several women with stage I to III disease.

Study results and limitations: Normal lung showed higher cumulative top 100 clone frequency than tumor.

Sequencing used distant non-tumor lung tissue. The sequence was collected from a man aged 55 to 70 with non-small cell lung cancer.

CDR3: CASTPGLVPQETQYF. In DNA, the CDR3 is TGTGCCAGCACTCCGGGACTAGTGCCCCAAGAGACCCAGTACTTC. The chain combines TRBV10-3 with TRBJ2-5, with 8 bases matching TRBD2. Germline V CDR1 and CDR2: ENHRY, SYGVKD. The V gene end was trimmed by 10 bases and the J gene end by 1 base; junction bases not matched to a gene: 11. The CDR3 runs to 15 residues.